Sequencing of this TCR beta chain was carried out in a study of T cell responses to AZD1222 COVID-19 vaccine (dated by TCRdb to about 2021). Background for the entire study: TCR sequencing covered 230 to 250 trial participants: about 210 given two doses of AZD1222 and 26 given two doses of MenACWY control vaccine. Trial participants were enrolled by age into subgroups of 18-55, 56-69 and 70-plus years, and around 150, 29 and 61 TCR-sequenced participants, respectively, were included in these subgroups.

On the study overall, not on this receptor specifically: After two AZD1222 doses, spike-specific TCR breadth and depth were significantly higher than at day 0 and than in MenACWY recipients. Most participants were white British and females outnumbered males, and the authors suggested that clonal diversity may have been underestimated. Because no day 14 peak-response samples were available, the repertoires could be characterized only after the peak T cell response. The vaccine-associated CD4 TCRs covered the entire spike protein, and the dominant responses fell in regions 160-218 and 743-854. Nearly half of unique spike-specific TCRs reportedly recognized epitopes outside regions mutated in the B.1.351 and B.1.1.7 variants. The 56-69-year group was small, and its depth increase did not reach significance, likely because of low power. Conclusions about previously exposed vaccinees are limited because only six or seven AZD1222 recipients were SARS-CoV-2 seropositive at baseline.

The CDR3 regions of human TCRbeta chains were analyzed by immunosequencing. The authors' analysis ran thus. TCRs in the repertoires were compared against a reference library of SARS-CoV-2-specific TCRs that had been generated with the MIRA antigen-specificity platform. Breadth was defined as the fraction of unique TCRs that were SARS-CoV-2-associated, and depth was defined as the fraction of total T cells that were SARS-CoV-2-associated. Using the MIRA data, every spike-specific TCR was mapped to the spike region that the TCR reacted to and assigned to either a CD4 or a CD8 class. Log10-transformed breadth and depth values were compared by one-way ANOVA with Sidak's multiple comparisons tests. The table was pulled from immuneACCESS by TCRdb, which kept in-frame rearrangements only. Such tables lose some clones; where checked, under half of the loss comes from unresolved V genes, and the rest has no known cause. Clonal size and the V and J genes are those of that table, whereas D and trimming came from the DNA. In this sample the table shows tens of thousands of clones, 60% to 85% of which occur a single time. Roughly 50% of the sample goes to the ten largest clones.

The time point label for this specimen denotes: about 28 days (+/-7) after the second vaccine dose. AZD1222 recipients whose second dose came at about 4 weeks and those whose second dose came at about 12 weeks were combined into one group, since spike-specific TCR depth and breadth did not differ between the two schedules. The vaccinee samples were drawn from two UK trials, COV001 and COV002, one of which was a single-blind randomized controlled phase 2/3 trial testing AZD1222 (ChAdOx1 nCoV-19) in healthy adults. Trial participant PBMC samples were collected at day 0 and day 28 after the second dose for TCRbeta chain sequencing. With respect to this clone: Its antigen is currently not known. Per-nucleotide qualities are absent, and no much larger clonotype sits a single base away.

Cut back by 6 bases and 1 base, the V and J ends lie 13 bases apart. The germline V gene provides CDR1 MDHEN and CDR2 SYDVKM. Counted from cysteine to phenylalanine, this CDR3 has 16 amino acids. Only the CDR3 part of the read is kept: 48 bases, read in frame from the first base. The sequence was obtained from an adult who received the AZD1222 COVID-19 vaccine. The receptor chain draws on TRBV28 and TRBJ2-6; no D gene can be assigned with confidence. Sequencing was performed on peripheral blood, taken 28 days after the second AZD1222 dose. The DNA is TGTGCCAGCAGACCGGGCGGCCTATCTGGGGCCAACGTCCTGACTTTC. This codes for CASRPGGLSGANVLTF.